Listed below are T cell receptor beta chains from one sample, sequenced in a study of T cell responses to AZD1222 COVID-19 vaccine. The method was immunoSEQ multiplex PCR; TCRdb's version includes in-frame clones alone and lacks a portion of them. This sample yields about 140,000 clones, of which approximately 90% are seen a single time; 2.5% to 3% belongs to the top ten. The specimen was peripheral blood, collected on day 0 of AZD1222 vaccination. The receptor source for this set is an adult in good health. CDR3s include the opening cysteine and the closing phenylalanine or tryptophan. Each record gives: CDR3 protein, J gene, V gene.

cdr3_aa: CASSPEDSYGYTF
j_call: TRBJ1-2
v_call: TRBV18

cdr3_aa: CASSYFRGSNTEAFF
j_call: TRBJ1-1
v_call: TRBV6-6

cdr3_aa: CASSPSSGGVNTEAFF
j_call: TRBJ1-1
v_call: TRBV11-3

cdr3_aa: CASSLSPLWGYTF
j_call: TRBJ1-2
v_call: TRBV27

cdr3_aa: CASSKGGEKLFF
j_call: TRBJ1-4
v_call: TRBV5-6

cdr3_aa: CASSVGTDQRTGELFF
j_call: TRBJ2-2
v_call: TRBV9

cdr3_aa: CASSASGGSYEQYF
j_call: TRBJ2-7
v_call: TRBV9

cdr3_aa: CASSEGQSVNTEAFF
j_call: TRBJ1-1
v_call: TRBV25-1

cdr3_aa: CASSLIGTVAGYTF
j_call: TRBJ1-2
v_call: TRBV7-9

cdr3_aa: CASSLQLSGANVLTF
j_call: TRBJ2-6
v_call: TRBV5-1

cdr3_aa: CASSPRGAVYGYTF
j_call: TRBJ1-2
v_call: TRBV9

cdr3_aa: CASSLAGGDQPQHF
j_call: TRBJ1-5
v_call: TRBV5-6

cdr3_aa: CASRTHGVWVQPQHF
j_call: TRBJ1-5
v_call: TRBV28

cdr3_aa: CASSLRLAGYNEQFF
j_call: TRBJ2-1
v_call: TRBV11-2

cdr3_aa: CASSDGGAKGNQPQHF
j_call: TRBJ1-5
v_call: TRBV6-4

cdr3_aa: CANLEGHTGELFF
j_call: TRBJ2-2
v_call: TRBV28

cdr3_aa: CASSPRNSPLHF
j_call: TRBJ1-6
v_call: TRBV6-5

cdr3_aa: CASSPRTDQETQYF
j_call: TRBJ2-5
v_call: TRBV18

cdr3_aa: CASSSDRGRRYGYTF
j_call: TRBJ1-2
v_call: TRBV7-9

cdr3_aa: CATSGRGGEKLFF
j_call: TRBJ1-4
v_call: TRBV24-1

cdr3_aa: CASSESGTFNGYTF
j_call: TRBJ1-2
v_call: TRBV25-1

cdr3_aa: CASSLVVGFGGNTIYF
j_call: TRBJ1-3
v_call: TRBV7-2

cdr3_aa: CAISQDRGRNQPQHF
j_call: TRBJ1-5
v_call: TRBV10-3

cdr3_aa: CASSEAHSGRGSFKTYEQYF
j_call: TRBJ2-7
v_call: TRBV2

cdr3_aa: CASSPPGSNTNEKLFF
j_call: TRBJ1-4
v_call: TRBV18

cdr3_aa: CASSSRTSGPGELFF
j_call: TRBJ2-2
v_call: TRBV11-3

cdr3_aa: CASSFSRVGQPQHF
j_call: TRBJ1-5
v_call: TRBV27

cdr3_aa: CASSLFAENTEAFF
j_call: TRBJ1-1
v_call: TRBV5-1

cdr3_aa: CASSSPGLAGGRTQYF
j_call: TRBJ2-5
v_call: TRBV7-2